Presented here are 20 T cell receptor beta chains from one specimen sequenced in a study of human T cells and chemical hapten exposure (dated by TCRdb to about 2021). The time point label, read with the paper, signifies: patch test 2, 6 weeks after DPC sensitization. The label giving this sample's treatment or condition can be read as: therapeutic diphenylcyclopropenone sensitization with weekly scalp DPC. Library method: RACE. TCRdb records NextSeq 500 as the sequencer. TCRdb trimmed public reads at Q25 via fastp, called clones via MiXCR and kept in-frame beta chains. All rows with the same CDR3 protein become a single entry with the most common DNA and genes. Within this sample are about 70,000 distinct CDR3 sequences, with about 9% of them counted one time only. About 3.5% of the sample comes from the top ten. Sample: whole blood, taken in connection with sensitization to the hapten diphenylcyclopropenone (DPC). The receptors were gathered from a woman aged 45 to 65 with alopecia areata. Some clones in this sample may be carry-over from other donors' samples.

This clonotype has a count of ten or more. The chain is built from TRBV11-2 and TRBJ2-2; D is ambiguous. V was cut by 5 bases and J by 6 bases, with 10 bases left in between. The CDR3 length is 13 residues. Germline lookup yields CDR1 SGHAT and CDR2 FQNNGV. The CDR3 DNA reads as TGTGCCAGCAGCCGAGGACGCGCCGGGGAGCTGTTTTTT. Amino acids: CASSRGRAGELFF.

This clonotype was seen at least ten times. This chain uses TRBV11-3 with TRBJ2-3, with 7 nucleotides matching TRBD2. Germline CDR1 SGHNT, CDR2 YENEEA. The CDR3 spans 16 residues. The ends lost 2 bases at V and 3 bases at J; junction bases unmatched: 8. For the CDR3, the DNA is TGTGCCAGCAGCTTAACAGCGGGGTCTGCGACAGATACGCAGTATTTT. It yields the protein CASSLTAGSATDTQYF.

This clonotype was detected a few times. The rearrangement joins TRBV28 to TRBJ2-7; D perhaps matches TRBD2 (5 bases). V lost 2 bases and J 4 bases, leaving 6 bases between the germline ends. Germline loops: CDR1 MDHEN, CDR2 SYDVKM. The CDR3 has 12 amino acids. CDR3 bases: TGTGCCAGCAGTTTACGGGGATACGAGCAGTACTTC. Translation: CASSLRGYEQYF.

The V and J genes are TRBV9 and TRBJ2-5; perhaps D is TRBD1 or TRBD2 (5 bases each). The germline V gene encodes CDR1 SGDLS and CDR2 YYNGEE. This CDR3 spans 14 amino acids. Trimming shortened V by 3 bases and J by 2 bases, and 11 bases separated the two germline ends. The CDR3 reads CASSETGAQETQYF. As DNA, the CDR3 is TGTGCCAGCAGCGAGACCGGGGCTCAAGAGACCCAGTACTTC.

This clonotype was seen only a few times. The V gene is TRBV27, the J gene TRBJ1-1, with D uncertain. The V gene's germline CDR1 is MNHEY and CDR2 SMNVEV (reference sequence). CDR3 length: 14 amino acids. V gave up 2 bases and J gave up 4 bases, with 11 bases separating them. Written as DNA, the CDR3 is TGTGCCAGCAGTTTAGTAAGGGTAGGCACTGAAGCTTTCTTT. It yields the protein CASSLVRVGTEAFF.

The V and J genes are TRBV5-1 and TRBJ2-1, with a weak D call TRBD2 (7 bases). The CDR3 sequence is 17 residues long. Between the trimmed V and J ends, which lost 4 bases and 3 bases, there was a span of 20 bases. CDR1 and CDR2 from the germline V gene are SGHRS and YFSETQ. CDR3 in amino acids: CASSLGGGPPLYNEQFF. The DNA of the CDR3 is TGCGCCAGCAGCCTGGGGGGGGGGCCCCCTCTCTACAATGAGCAGTTCTTC.

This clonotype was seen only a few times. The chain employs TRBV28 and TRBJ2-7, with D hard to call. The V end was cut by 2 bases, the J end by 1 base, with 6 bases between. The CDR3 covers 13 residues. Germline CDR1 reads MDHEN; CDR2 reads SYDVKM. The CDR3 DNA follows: TGTGCCAGCAGTTTAGCGGCGTCCTACGAGCAGTACTTC. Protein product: CASSLAASYEQYF. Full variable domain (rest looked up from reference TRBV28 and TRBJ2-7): DVKVTQSSRYLVKRTGEKVFLECVQDMDHENMFWYRQDPGLGLRLIYFSYDVKMKEKGDIPEGYSVSREKKERFSLILESASTNQTSMYLCASSLAASYEQYFGPGTRLTVT.

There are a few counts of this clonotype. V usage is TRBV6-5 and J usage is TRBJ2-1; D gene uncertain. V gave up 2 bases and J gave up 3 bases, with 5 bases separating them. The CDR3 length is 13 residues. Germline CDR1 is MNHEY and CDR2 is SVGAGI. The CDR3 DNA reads TGTGCCAGCAGTTACAACAGCTACAATGAGCAGTTCTTC. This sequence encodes CASSYNSYNEQFF.

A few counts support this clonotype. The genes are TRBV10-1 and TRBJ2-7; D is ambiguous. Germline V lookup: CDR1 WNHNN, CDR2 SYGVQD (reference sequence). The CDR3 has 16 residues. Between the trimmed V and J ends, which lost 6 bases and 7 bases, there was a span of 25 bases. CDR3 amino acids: CASSLDPGIVAEEQYF. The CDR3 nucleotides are TGCGCCAGCAGCTTGGACCCAGGAATAGTTGCAGAAGAGCAGTACTTC.

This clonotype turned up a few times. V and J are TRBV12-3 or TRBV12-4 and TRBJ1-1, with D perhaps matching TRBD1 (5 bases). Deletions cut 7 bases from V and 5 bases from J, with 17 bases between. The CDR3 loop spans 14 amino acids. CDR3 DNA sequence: TGTGCCAGCACCAACCCCGGGGGGAGGACTGAAGCTTTCTTT. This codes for CASTNPGGRTEAFF.

The CDR3 spells CASSPGGSADTQYF. Here the CDR3 DNA reads TGTGCCAGCTCACCCGGGGGTAGCGCAGATACGCAGTATTTT. The rearrangement uses TRBV18 and TRBJ2-3, with D possibly being TRBD2 (6 bases). The CDR3 is made up of 14 amino acids. Germline CDR1 and CDR2: KGHSH and LQKENI. Trimming removed 3 bases at V and 4 bases at J, with 11 bases between.

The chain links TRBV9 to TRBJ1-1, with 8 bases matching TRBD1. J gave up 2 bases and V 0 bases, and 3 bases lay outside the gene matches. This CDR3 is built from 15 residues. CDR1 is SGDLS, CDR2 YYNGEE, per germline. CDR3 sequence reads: CASSVGQGSNTEAFF. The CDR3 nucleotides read TGTGCCAGCAGCGTAGGACAGGGGAGCAACACTGAAGCTTTCTTT. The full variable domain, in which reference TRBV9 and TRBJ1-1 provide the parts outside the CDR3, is DSGVTQTPKHLITATGQRVTLRCSPRSGDLSVYWYQQSLDQGLQFLIQYYNGEERAKGNILERFSAQQFPDLHSELNLSSLELGDSALYFCASSVGQGSNTEAFFGQGTRLTVV.

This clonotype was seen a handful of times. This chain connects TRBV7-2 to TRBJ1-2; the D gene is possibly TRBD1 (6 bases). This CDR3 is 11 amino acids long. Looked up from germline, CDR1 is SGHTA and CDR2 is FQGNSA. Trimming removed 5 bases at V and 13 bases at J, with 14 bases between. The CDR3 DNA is TGTGCCAGCAGCACCAGACAGGCTGTCACCTTC. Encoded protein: CASSTRQAVTF.

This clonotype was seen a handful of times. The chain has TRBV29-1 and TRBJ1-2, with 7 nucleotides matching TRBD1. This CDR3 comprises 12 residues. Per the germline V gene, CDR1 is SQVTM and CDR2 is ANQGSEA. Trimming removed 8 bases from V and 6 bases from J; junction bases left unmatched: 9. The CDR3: CSLRTGADGYTF. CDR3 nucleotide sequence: TGCAGCCTCCGGACAGGTGCTGATGGCTACACCTTC.

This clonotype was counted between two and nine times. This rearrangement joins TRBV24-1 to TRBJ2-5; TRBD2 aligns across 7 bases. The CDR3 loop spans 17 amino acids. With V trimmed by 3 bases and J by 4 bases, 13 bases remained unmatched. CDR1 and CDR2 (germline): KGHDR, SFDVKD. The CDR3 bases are TGTGCCACCAGTGATCCCGGGGCGGGGGTTAATCGAGAGACCCAGTACTTC. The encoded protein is CATSDPGAGVNRETQYF.

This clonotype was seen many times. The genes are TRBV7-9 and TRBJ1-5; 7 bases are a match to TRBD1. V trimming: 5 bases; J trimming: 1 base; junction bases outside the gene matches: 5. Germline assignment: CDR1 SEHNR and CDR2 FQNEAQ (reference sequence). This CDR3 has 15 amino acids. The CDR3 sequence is CASSPPGQSNQPQHF. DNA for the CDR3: TGTGCCAGCAGCCCACCGGGACAGAGCAATCAGCCCCAGCATTTT.

CDR3 loop: CASRTGEAGANVLTF. The CDR3 DNA follows: TGTGCCAGCAGGACAGGGGAGGCGGGGGCCAACGTCCTGACTTTC. The chain couples TRBV6-2 or TRBV6-3 to TRBJ2-6; the match to TRBD1 covers 8 bases. The CDR3 extends over 15 amino acids. V shed 6 bases and J 4 bases; nucleotides not matched to a gene: 5. CDR1 MNHEY and CDR2 SVGEGT come from the germline V gene.

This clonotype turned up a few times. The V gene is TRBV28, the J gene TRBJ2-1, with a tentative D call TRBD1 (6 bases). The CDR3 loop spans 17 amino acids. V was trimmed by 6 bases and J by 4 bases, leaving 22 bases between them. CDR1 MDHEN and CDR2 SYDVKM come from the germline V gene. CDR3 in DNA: TGTGCCAGCAGCCCGACCCGGACAGCGAGAGGTTACAATGAGCAGTTCTTC. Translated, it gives CASSPTRTARGYNEQFF.

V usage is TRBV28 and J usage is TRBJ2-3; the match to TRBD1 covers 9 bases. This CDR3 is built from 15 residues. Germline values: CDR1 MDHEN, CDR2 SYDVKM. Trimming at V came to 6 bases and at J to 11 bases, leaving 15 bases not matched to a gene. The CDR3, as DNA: TGTGCCAGCAGCCTAACATTCCGGGACAGGGTAGAGCAGTATTTT. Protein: CASSLTFRDRVEQYF.

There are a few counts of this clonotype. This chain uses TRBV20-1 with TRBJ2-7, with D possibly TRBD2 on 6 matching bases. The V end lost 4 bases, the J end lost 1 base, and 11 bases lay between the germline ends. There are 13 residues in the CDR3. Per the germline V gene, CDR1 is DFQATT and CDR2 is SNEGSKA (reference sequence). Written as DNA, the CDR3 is TGCAGTGCTATCGGGACTGGATCCTACGAGCAGTACTTC. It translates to CSAIGTGSYEQYF.